This TCR beta chain was observed in a study of human T cells and chemical hapten exposure. Original handling: Sequenced samples showed a median of approximately 100,000 TCRs each, with counts running from approximately 21,000 to 630,000. In TCRdb, the RACE reads were re-called with MiXCR into one record per CDR3 protein. In this record, the V and J calls reflect TCRdb's handling and not the investigators' own analysis. The sample has approximately 400,000 distinct CDR3 sequences; around 4.8% are singletons. Time point defined: patch test 1, 2 weeks after DPC sensitization. Sample treatment: therapeutic diphenylcyclopropenone sensitization with weekly scalp DPC. The CDR3 is 15 residues long. Trimming removed 4 bases from V and 2 bases from J; junction bases left unmatched: 9. The V gene's germline CDR1 is SGDLS and CDR2 YYNGEE.

The TCR sequence derives from a woman aged 50 to 60 with alopecia areata. Some clones in this sample may be carry-over from other donors' samples. V gene TRBV9 combines with J gene TRBJ2-7, with TRBD2 matching over 7 bases. The sample consisted of whole blood, taken in connection with sensitization to the hapten diphenylcyclopropenone (DPC). The CDR3 loop reads CASSQGTTFAYEQYF. The CDR3 DNA sequence: TGTGCCAGCAGCCAAGGGACTACCTTCGCCTACGAGCAGTACTTC.